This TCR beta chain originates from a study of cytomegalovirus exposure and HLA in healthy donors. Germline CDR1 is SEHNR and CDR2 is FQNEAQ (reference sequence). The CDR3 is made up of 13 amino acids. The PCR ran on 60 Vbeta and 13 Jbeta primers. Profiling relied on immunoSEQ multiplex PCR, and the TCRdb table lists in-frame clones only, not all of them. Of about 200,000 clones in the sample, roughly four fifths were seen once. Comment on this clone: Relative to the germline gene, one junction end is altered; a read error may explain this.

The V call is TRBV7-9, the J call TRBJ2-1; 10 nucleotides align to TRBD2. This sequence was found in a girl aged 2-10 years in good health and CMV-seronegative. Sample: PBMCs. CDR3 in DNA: TGTTCCAGCAGCTTAGCGGGGGGACCCTGGGAGTTCTTC. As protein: CSSSLAGGPWEFF.